This T cell receptor (beta chain) was sequenced in a study of CD8+CD57+ T cells in acquired aplastic anemia. Overall study: Healthy donors gave 10 million or so reads on average for CD4+ cells.

Template material for TCR beta VDJ and CDR3 profiling consisted of genomic DNA. TCRdb ran MiXCR on the reads and lists one entry per CDR3 protein. This sample has around 33,000 distinct CDR3 sequences, with 76% found just once. Germline V gene sequence: CDR1 LGHNA, CDR2 YSLEER. The V gene end was trimmed by 5 bases and the J gene end by 4 bases; junction bases not matched to a gene: 12. The CDR3 is 17 amino acids. Regarding the study as a whole: The same twenty-nine CD8+ CDR3 sequences occurred in patients and in controls.

The sample holds many counts of this clonotype. Antigen specificity is unknown. The sequencing input was sorted CD4+, CD8+, or CD8+CD57+ T cells (not recorded which) from PBMCs. The TCR comes from a human donor in good health, serving as a control. The V gene is TRBV4-3, the J gene TRBJ1-4; 8 bases fit TRBD1. The CDR3 nucleotides are TGCGCCAGCAGCGCTGCCCCGAGGACAGGGTTTAATGAAAAACTGTTTTTT. It is translated as CASSAAPRTGFNEKLFF.